A selection of T cell receptor beta chains follows, all from one sample in a study of T-cell reconstitution after alpha-beta-depleted transplantation in children. Via MiXCR, TCRdb re-called the PCR reads, giving one row per CDR3 protein. This sample has approximately 400,000 distinct CDR3 sequences, with roughly 15% found just once. The sample was PBMCs, mostly from graft donor cells, taken 360 days after TCRalphabeta/CD19-depleted stem cell transplant. The receptors were sampled from a boy younger than two who had a stem cell transplant for Wiskott-Aldrich syndrome, so the T cells may come from the graft donor. Each CDR3 is given with its conserved first and last residue. Fields, in order: clone size, J gene, D gene, V gene, CDR3 DNA, CDR3 protein. The D gene is left open where the match is weak. Clone size is shown for a subset of rows, as once, few, many or a class of expanded clone.

clone size: NA
J gene: TRBJ2-3
D gene: TRBD2
V gene: TRBV4-1
CDR3 DNA: TGCGCCAGCAGCCAAGATTCAACTAGCGGGATGGGAGATACGCAGTATTTT
CDR3 protein: CASSQDSTSGMGDTQYF

clone size: few
J gene: TRBJ2-7
D gene: TRBD1
V gene: TRBV11-2
CDR3 DNA: TGTGCCAGCAGCACCGACAGGGTTAGCTCCTACGAGCAGTACTTC
CDR3 protein: CASSTDRVSSYEQYF

clone size: few
J gene: TRBJ2-5
D gene: TRBD1
V gene: TRBV7-6
CDR3 DNA: TGTGCCAGCAGCCGACTAAGGACAGGAATAGAGACCCAGTACTTC
CDR3 protein: CASSRLRTGIETQYF

clone size: NA
J gene: TRBJ1-4
D gene: NA
V gene: TRBV6-1
CDR3 DNA: TGTGCCAGCAGTAGAACCACCATCACCCGAACTAATGAAAAACTGTTTTTT
CDR3 protein: CASSRTTITRTNEKLFF

clone size: few
J gene: TRBJ1-6
D gene: NA
V gene: TRBV6-1
CDR3 DNA: TGTGCCAGCAGGGTCTCCCGTGACAGGTCTAATTCACCCCTCCACTTT
CDR3 protein: CASRVSRDRSNSPLHF

clone size: few
J gene: TRBJ1-5
D gene: NA
V gene: TRBV6-5
CDR3 DNA: TGTGCCAGCAGACTCGGTCGGGACTATAGCAATCAGCCCCAGCATTTT
CDR3 protein: CASRLGRDYSNQPQHF

clone size: NA
J gene: TRBJ2-1
D gene: TRBD2
V gene: TRBV9
CDR3 DNA: TGTGCCAGCAGCGTAGCGGGTGGGGGACTAGCAGCATTC
CDR3 protein: CASSVAGGGLAAF

clone size: NA
J gene: TRBJ2-5
D gene: TRBD2
V gene: TRBV5-1
CDR3 DNA: TGCGCCAGCAGATATGGGACTAGCGGGAAAGAGACCCAGTACTTC
CDR3 protein: CASRYGTSGKETQYF

clone size: NA
J gene: TRBJ2-3
D gene: NA
V gene: TRBV20-1
CDR3 DNA: TGCAGTGCTATCCATGGGGGACCAGATACGCAGTATTTT
CDR3 protein: CSAIHGGPDTQYF

clone size: few
J gene: TRBJ2-3
D gene: TRBD2
V gene: TRBV27
CDR3 DNA: TGTGCCAGCAGGTCACTAGCGGGAGTGGGCCTTAGCACAGATACGCAGTATTTT
CDR3 protein: CASRSLAGVGLSTDTQYF

clone size: few
J gene: TRBJ1-4
D gene: NA
V gene: TRBV4-1
CDR3 DNA: TGCGCCAGCAGCCAATTTCGTGGAGGTGAAAAACTGTTTTTT
CDR3 protein: CASSQFRGGEKLFF

clone size: NA
J gene: TRBJ1-2
D gene: NA
V gene: TRBV12-3/TRBV12-4
CDR3 DNA: TGTGCCAGCAGCGTGTTTAGGGGGGCCCTAGGCTACACCTTC
CDR3 protein: CASSVFRGALGYTF

clone size: NA
J gene: TRBJ1-6
D gene: NA
V gene: TRBV25-1
CDR3 DNA: TGTGCCAGCAGTGAAACCGGTGGATTCGACCCCCTCCACTTT
CDR3 protein: CASSETGGFDPLHF

clone size: NA
J gene: TRBJ2-1
D gene: NA
V gene: TRBV14
CDR3 DNA: TGTGCCAGCAGCCAAGACCGCCGGAGGGGTAGTTTGGACAATGAGCAGTTCTTC
CDR3 protein: CASSQDRRRGSLDNEQFF

clone size: NA
J gene: TRBJ2-7
D gene: NA
V gene: TRBV2
CDR3 DNA: TGTGCCAGCAGTGAAGATATGGGGTTTCTTTACGATCAGTACTTC
CDR3 protein: CASSEDMGFLYDQYF

clone size: few
J gene: TRBJ2-1
D gene: NA
V gene: TRBV5-1
CDR3 DNA: TGCGCCAGCAGCACAGGACTGGTCTCCTACAATGAGCAGTTCTTC
CDR3 protein: CASSTGLVSYNEQFF

clone size: NA
J gene: TRBJ2-7
D gene: TRBD1
V gene: TRBV7-6
CDR3 DNA: TGTGCCAGCAGCTTAGAGACAGGGTCCTACGAGCAGTACTTC
CDR3 protein: CASSLETGSYEQYF

clone size: few
J gene: TRBJ2-2
D gene: TRBD2
V gene: TRBV20-1
CDR3 DNA: TGCAGTGCTAGAGGCGGGAGTGACGGGGAGCTGTTTTTT
CDR3 protein: CSARGGSDGELFF

clone size: few
J gene: TRBJ2-3
D gene: NA
V gene: TRBV29-1
CDR3 DNA: TGCAGCGTAGGCAGGGCAGGCACAGATACGCAGTATTTT
CDR3 protein: CSVGRAGTDTQYF

clone size: few
J gene: TRBJ1-5
D gene: NA
V gene: TRBV5-1
CDR3 DNA: TGCGCCAGCAGCTTGACAGGGCGCGGCAATCAGCCCCAGCATTTT
CDR3 protein: CASSLTGRGNQPQHF

clone size: many
J gene: TRBJ2-7
D gene: TRBD2
V gene: TRBV12-3/TRBV12-4
CDR3 DNA: TGTGCCAGCTCCCCGCGGGGGGACGAGCAGTACTTC
CDR3 protein: CASSPRGDEQYF

clone size: few
J gene: TRBJ1-2
D gene: TRBD1
V gene: TRBV5-6
CDR3 DNA: TGTGCCAGCAGCTTCTTACTTCTCGGGACAGGGACGGGTGGCTACACCTTC
CDR3 protein: CASSFLLLGTGTGGYTF

clone size: NA
J gene: TRBJ2-3
D gene: NA
V gene: TRBV18
CDR3 DNA: TGTGCCAGCTCACCACCGGGGGTGGCGTGGCCCGGTACGCAGTATTTT
CDR3 protein: CASSPPGVAWPGTQYF

clone size: NA
J gene: TRBJ2-1
D gene: NA
V gene: TRBV12-3/TRBV12-4
CDR3 DNA: TGTGCCAGCAGTTTATTGGCGGACGACTACAATGAGCAGTTCTTC
CDR3 protein: CASSLLADDYNEQFF

clone size: few
J gene: TRBJ2-1
D gene: NA
V gene: TRBV12-3/TRBV12-4
CDR3 DNA: TGTGCCAGCAGTTTCTTTAATGAGCAGTTCTTC
CDR3 protein: CASSFFNEQFF

clone size: few
J gene: TRBJ2-3
D gene: NA
V gene: TRBV30
CDR3 DNA: TGTGCCTGGAAATTCACAGTCCGAACAGATACGCAGTATTTT
CDR3 protein: CAWKFTVRTDTQYF

clone size: NA
J gene: TRBJ1-5
D gene: NA
V gene: TRBV19
CDR3 DNA: TGTGCCAGTAGTATCTTCGCCAGTGACAATCAGCCCCAGCATTTT
CDR3 protein: CASSIFASDNQPQHF

clone size: few
J gene: TRBJ2-5
D gene: NA
V gene: TRBV10-3
CDR3 DNA: TGTGCCATCAGTGAGTCTCTAAAGTCGGAGACCCAGTACTTC
CDR3 protein: CAISESLKSETQYF

clone size: once
J gene: TRBJ2-2
D gene: NA
V gene: TRBV5-1
CDR3 DNA: TGCGCCAGCAGAAAACAGACGGGGTTGATCGGGGAGCTGTTTTTT
CDR3 protein: CASRKQTGLIGELFF

clone size: few
J gene: TRBJ2-5
D gene: NA
V gene: TRBV29-1
CDR3 DNA: TGCAGCGTTGATGCGTTCCAGGGCCCCCCTCAAGAGACCCAGTACTTC
CDR3 protein: CSVDAFQGPPQETQYF

clone size: few
J gene: TRBJ2-5
D gene: NA
V gene: TRBV5-1
CDR3 DNA: TGCGCCAGCAGCTTGGCCAGGTGGGACCAAGAGACCCAGTACTTC
CDR3 protein: CASSLARWDQETQYF

clone size: NA
J gene: TRBJ2-2
D gene: NA
V gene: TRBV18
CDR3 DNA: TGTGCCAGCTCACCTAGGGATCAAGGGGCCGCGAACACCGGGGAGCTGTTTTTT
CDR3 protein: CASSPRDQGAANTGELFF

clone size: NA
J gene: TRBJ2-7
D gene: NA
V gene: TRBV12-3/TRBV12-4
CDR3 DNA: TGTGCCAGCAGTTTACTTCATAGCGGATTCTCCTACGAGCAGTACTTC
CDR3 protein: CASSLLHSGFSYEQYF

clone size: NA
J gene: TRBJ2-7
D gene: NA
V gene: TRBV28
CDR3 DNA: TGTGCCAGCAGTAATACAGGGAATTCGTACGAGCAGTACTTC
CDR3 protein: CASSNTGNSYEQYF

clone size: few
J gene: TRBJ2-1
D gene: NA
V gene: TRBV12-3/TRBV12-4
CDR3 DNA: TGTGCCAGCAGTTTTCGGAATAGGCGGCCTCAATTTATCTACAATGAGCAGTTCTTC
CDR3 protein: CASSFRNRRPQFIYNEQFF

clone size: few
J gene: TRBJ2-3
D gene: TRBD1
V gene: TRBV12-3/TRBV12-4
CDR3 DNA: TGTGCCAGCAGTCCGCCCGGGACAGGGCGATCAAGTACGCAGTATTTT
CDR3 protein: CASSPPGTGRSSTQYF

clone size: NA
J gene: TRBJ2-7
D gene: TRBD1
V gene: TRBV20-1
CDR3 DNA: TGCAGTGCTAGAATAGGACAGGCCCCCTACGAGCAGTACTTC
CDR3 protein: CSARIGQAPYEQYF

clone size: NA
J gene: TRBJ2-5
D gene: NA
V gene: TRBV28
CDR3 DNA: TGTGCCAGCAGTTTTAAGGGAAGGGAGACCCAGTACTTC
CDR3 protein: CASSFKGRETQYF

clone size: NA
J gene: TRBJ2-6
D gene: NA
V gene: TRBV7-9
CDR3 DNA: TGTGCCAGCAGCTACCGCATGGGCGCTGGGGCCAACGTCCTGACTTTC
CDR3 protein: CASSYRMGAGANVLTF

clone size: NA
J gene: TRBJ1-3
D gene: NA
V gene: TRBV7-9
CDR3 DNA: TGTGCCAGCAGCTTTTCGGCCAGCTCTGGAAACACCATATATTTT
CDR3 protein: CASSFSASSGNTIYF

clone size: NA
J gene: TRBJ1-3
D gene: NA
V gene: TRBV12-3/TRBV12-4
CDR3 DNA: TGTGCCAGCAGTTTCGGGACAATAGGAAACACCATATATTTT
CDR3 protein: CASSFGTIGNTIYF

clone size: few
J gene: TRBJ2-7
D gene: NA
V gene: TRBV29-1
CDR3 DNA: TGCAGCGTTGAGGGTGCCTCCTACGAGCAGTACTTC
CDR3 protein: CSVEGASYEQYF

clone size: few
J gene: TRBJ1-4
D gene: NA
V gene: TRBV7-8
CDR3 DNA: TGTGCCAGCAGCCGGTATCCAGGTGAAAAACTGTTTTTT
CDR3 protein: CASSRYPGEKLFF